This TCR beta chain was recovered during a study of technical replicates of blood from a few donors. CDR1 MGHRA and CDR2 YSYEKL come from the germline V gene. The CDR3 contains 18 residues. V lost 2 bases to trimming and J lost 4 bases; unmatched junction nucleotides: 5. Clones were read by immunoSEQ multiplex PCR, and TCRdb kept only the in-frame ones, dropping some. The sample lists tens of thousands of clones, 90% to 95% occurring once. J is TRBJ2-2 and V is TRBV4-1; TRBD2 agrees at 15 bases. The sample was T cells isolated from PBMCs. The TCR comes from a human donor in good health. DNA for the CDR3: TGCGCCAGCAGCCAACCGGGACTAGCGGGGGGTACCACCGGGGAGCTGTTTTTT. Translation: CASSQPGLAGGTTGELFF.